What follows is one TCR beta chain and its context. Its antigen is unknown. This CDR3 is built from 17 residues. CDR1 and CDR2 (germline): MNHEY, SVGEGT. Trimming took 2 bases from V and 0 from J, leaving 17 bases between them. The draw of peripheral blood yielded ten milliliters from each donor. These data belong to a study of blood T cells in healthy people across ages. Study-level findings and limits: Strong correlation linked observed beta diversity and percent naive T cells. Diversity estimates drawn from one million T cells were deemed underestimates.

Combining a sample-barcoded 5' primer with a J-beta primer mix, a second PCR ran for roughly 7 to 12 cycles. Each cDNA molecule was tagged by a template-switch adaptor that had 12 random nucleotides. TCRdb independently ran MiXCR on the 5' RACE reads; one entry per CDR3 protein. This sample has over 1.5 million distinct CDR3 sequences, with around 50% found just once. J is TRBJ2-7 and V is TRBV6-2 or TRBV6-3, with D possibly matching TRBD1 (6 bases). The receptor was derived from a woman in her 40s in good health. The material sequenced was blood. Written as DNA, the CDR3 is TGTGCCAGCAGTTACGGGGGCCAGTTCAGGTTCTCCTACGAGCAGTACTTC. Encoded protein: CASSYGGQFRFSYEQYF.